These T cell receptor beta chains were read from a single sample in a study of T cells in Graves' hyperthyroidism and ophthalmopathy. Each CDR3 protein is one row after TCRdb ran MiXCR on the multiplex PCR reads. The repertoire holds approximately 640,000 distinct CDR3 sequences, with about 45% as singletons. Sample: peripheral blood or thyroid tissue (not recorded which). All receptors derive from an adult man with Graves' disease, either hyperthyroidism or ophthalmopathy (not recorded which). Each CDR3 is given with its conserved first and last residue. D genes are given only for firm matches. The size of a clone is reported for some rows only, either as once, few or many, or as a class for expanded clones.

D | J | V | size | CDR3 | DNA
NA | TRBJ1-3 | TRBV9 | NA | CASSPSGYSGNTIYF | TGTGCCAGCAGCCCATCAGGGTACTCTGGAAACACCATATATTTT
TRBD2 | TRBJ2-7 | TRBV7-6 | few | CASSLAPSGSILWEQYF | TGTGCCAGCAGCTTAGCGCCTAGCGGGAGTATATTGTGGGAGCAGTACTTC
NA | TRBJ2-5 | TRBV2 | many | CASRHRAEQETQYF | TGTGCCAGCAGACACAGGGCGGAGCAAGAGACCCAGTACTTC
NA | TRBJ2-5 | TRBV11-3 | NA | CASSEMAAGTQYF | TGTGCCAGCAGTGAAATGGCCGCTGGGACCCAGTACTTC
NA | TRBJ2-5 | TRBV10-3 | NA | CAISGRQGGEETQYF | TGTGCCATCAGTGGCCGACAGGGAGGGGAGGAGACCCAGTACTTC
NA | TRBJ1-2 | TRBV7-9 | NA | CASSLDPAPSYGYTF | TGTGCCAGCAGCTTAGACCCAGCGCCAAGCTATGGCTACACCTTC
TRBD1 | TRBJ1-1 | TRBV7-9 | once | CASSLAQGAMSEAFF | TGTGCCAGCAGCTTAGCGCAGGGGGCCATGTCTGAAGCTTTCTTT
TRBD2 | TRBJ2-7 | TRBV5-4 | many | CASSSWTSGNYEQYF | TGTGCCAGCAGCTCTTGGACTAGCGGTAACTACGAGCAGTACTTC
TRBD1 | TRBJ1-2 | TRBV29-1 | NA | CSVTGTGSLYGYTF | TGCAGCGTTACCGGGACAGGGTCCTTATATGGCTACACCTTC
TRBD1 | TRBJ1-5 | TRBV29-1 | many | CSAWTGNLSQPQHF | TGCAGCGCATGGACAGGGAATCTGAGTCAGCCCCAGCATTTT
TRBD1 | TRBJ1-1 | TRBV2 | NA | CATRTGTGTEAFF | TGTGCCACCCGGACCGGGACAGGGACTGAAGCTTTCTTT
TRBD1 | TRBJ1-1 | TRBV7-9 | NA | CASSLRTGAYTEAFF | TGTGCCAGCAGCTTAAGGACAGGGGCATACACTGAAGCTTTCTTT
NA | TRBJ1-5 | TRBV5-1 | NA | CASSLEPHQPQHF | TGTGCCAGCAGCTTGGAGCCGCATCAGCCCCAGCATTTT
NA | TRBJ2-5 | TRBV7-8 | many | CASSLMGGRETQYF | TGTGCCAGCAGCTTAATGGGAGGCAGAGAGACCCAGTACTTC
TRBD2 | TRBJ2-7 | TRBV14 | few | CASRPSGSYYEQYF | TGTGCCAGCAGACCTAGCGGGAGTTACTACGAGCAGTACTTC
TRBD1 | TRBJ2-7 | TRBV29-1 | NA | CSVRPGQGEAYEQYF | TGCAGCGTACGGCCGGGACAGGGTGAAGCCTACGAGCAGTACTTC
NA | TRBJ1-5 | TRBV11-2 | NA | CASSLWIEQDQPQHF | TGTGCCAGCAGCTTGTGGATAGAACAGGACCAGCCCCAGCATTTT
NA | TRBJ1-6 | TRBV2 | NA | CASSERRNHNSPLHF | TGTGCCAGCAGTGAACGACGGAACCATAATTCACCCCTCCACTTT
NA | TRBJ2-2 | TRBV13 | NA | CASSLAHQVGMNTGELFF | TGCGCCAGCAGCTTGGCCCATCAGGTGGGGATGAACACCGGGGAGCTGTTTTTT
NA | TRBJ1-4 | TRBV7-9 | NA | CASSPHSTNEKLFF | TGTGCCAGCAGCCCGCACTCAACTAATGAAAAACTGTTTTTT
NA | TRBJ1-2 | TRBV7-9 | many | CASSLALNHGYTF | TGTGCCAGCAGCTTAGCCCTGAACCATGGCTACACCTTC
NA | TRBJ1-2 | TRBV29-1 | NA | CSLSSNYGYTF | TGCAGCCTGAGTAGTAACTATGGCTACACCTTC
TRBD1 | TRBJ1-5 | TRBV12-3/TRBV12-4 | NA | CASSLAIFGTGGRSNQPQHF | TGTGCCAGCAGTTTAGCGATTTTCGGGACAGGGGGCCGGAGCAATCAGCCCCAGCATTTT
TRBD1 | TRBJ2-5 | TRBV7-6 | NA | CASSLVTGGFQETQYF | TGTGCCAGCAGCTTAGTAACAGGGGGCTTCCAAGAGACCCAGTACTTC
NA | TRBJ2-5 | TRBV6-5 | NA | CASSRDGYGTETQYF | TGTGCCAGCAGCCGGGACGGCTACGGGACCGAGACCCAGTACTTC
TRBD2 | TRBJ2-7 | TRBV7-2 | NA | CASSWSGARSYEQYF | TGTGCCAGCAGCTGGAGCGGGGCTCGGTCCTACGAGCAGTACTTC
NA | TRBJ2-6 | TRBV24-1 | NA | CATSVPRSTGANVLTF | TGTGCCACCAGTGTCCCACGTTCAACTGGGGCCAACGTCCTGACTTTC
NA | TRBJ1-5 | TRBV7-9 | NA | CASSLEGFAQPQHF | TGTGCCAGCAGCTTAGAAGGATTTGCACAGCCCCAGCATTTT
NA | TRBJ1-5 | TRBV6-1 | NA | CASSTRGAHQPQHF | TGTGCCAGCAGTACGAGGGGGGCTCATCAGCCCCAGCATTTT
NA | TRBJ2-7 | TRBV12-3/TRBV12-4 | NA | CASSLASAAYEQYF | TGTGCCAGCAGTTTGGCTAGCGCGGCCTACGAGCAGTACTTC
NA | TRBJ1-1 | TRBV12-3/TRBV12-4 | few | CASSPIVATEAFF | TGTGCCAGCAGTCCTATCGTGGCTACTGAAGCTTTCTTT
TRBD1 | TRBJ1-3 | TRBV29-1 | NA | CSVGTAGFGNTIYF | TGCAGCGTCGGGACAGCAGGGTTTGGAAACACCATATATTTT
NA | TRBJ2-6 | TRBV7-9 | NA | CASSLGDNVLTF | TGTGCCAGCAGCTTAGGGGACAACGTCCTGACTTTC
NA | TRBJ1-2 | TRBV12-3/TRBV12-4 | NA | CASSSIPGRGYTF | TGTGCCAGCAGTTCCATCCCTGGACGGGGCTACACCTTC
TRBD2 | TRBJ2-7 | TRBV20-1 | few | CSARPGTSTYEQYF | TGCAGTGCTAGACCCGGGACTAGCACCTACGAGCAGTACTTC
TRBD1 | TRBJ1-6 | TRBV7-8 | NA | CASSQQGAAPNSPLHF | TGTGCCAGCAGCCAACAGGGGGCGGCGCCGAATTCACCCCTCCACTTT
NA | TRBJ2-7 | TRBV7-2 | few | CASSFLALGEEQYF | TGTGCCAGCAGCTTTCTAGCGTTGGGGGAGGAGCAGTACTTC
NA | TRBJ2-5 | TRBV6-1 | NA | CASSVPLRETQYF | TGTGCCAGCAGTGTCCCTCTTAGAGAGACCCAGTACTTC
NA | TRBJ1-1 | TRBV15 | NA | CATSRRTVNTEAFF | TGTGCCACCAGCAGAAGGACGGTGAACACTGAAGCTTTCTTT
NA | TRBJ2-5 | TRBV29-1 | once | CSAVRARVAGGVTETQYF | TGCAGCGCTGTCCGAGCCCGCGTGGCAGGAGGAGTCACGGAGACCCAGTACTTC
TRBD1 | TRBJ2-7 | TRBV7-9 | NA | CAWTGGLLYEQYF | TGTGCCTGGACAGGGGGCCTCCTCTACGAGCAGTACTTC
NA | TRBJ1-2 | TRBV12-3/TRBV12-4 | NA | CTSSLRGNGYTF | TGTACCAGCAGTTTACGGGGCAACGGCTACACCTTC
NA | TRBJ1-1 | TRBV10-1 | few | CASSEFGGSEAFF | TGCGCCAGCAGTGAGTTTGGGGGTTCTGAAGCTTTCTTT
TRBD1 | TRBJ1-1 | TRBV12-3/TRBV12-4 | NA | CASSPDRGGEAFF | TGTGCCAGCAGTCCCGACAGGGGAGGCGAAGCTTTCTTT
NA | TRBJ1-5 | TRBV7-8 | NA | CVSNLDFGNQPQHF | TGTGTCAGCAATTTGGACTTCGGCAATCAGCCCCAGCATTTT
TRBD2 | TRBJ2-2 | TRBV10-3 | NA | CAISERGGTNTGELFF | TGTGCCATCAGTGAACGGGGGGGAACGAACACCGGGGAGCTGTTTTTT